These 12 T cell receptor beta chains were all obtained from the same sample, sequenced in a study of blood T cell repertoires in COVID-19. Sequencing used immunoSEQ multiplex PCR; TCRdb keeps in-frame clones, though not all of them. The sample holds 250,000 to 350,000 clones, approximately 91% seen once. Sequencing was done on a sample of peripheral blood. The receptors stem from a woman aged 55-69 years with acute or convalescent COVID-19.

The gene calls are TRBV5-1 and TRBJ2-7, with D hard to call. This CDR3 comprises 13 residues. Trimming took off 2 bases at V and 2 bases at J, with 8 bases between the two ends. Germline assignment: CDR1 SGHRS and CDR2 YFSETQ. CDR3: CASSFTSPYEQYF. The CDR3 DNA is TGCGCCAGCAGCTTTACATCTCCCTACGAGCAGTACTTC.

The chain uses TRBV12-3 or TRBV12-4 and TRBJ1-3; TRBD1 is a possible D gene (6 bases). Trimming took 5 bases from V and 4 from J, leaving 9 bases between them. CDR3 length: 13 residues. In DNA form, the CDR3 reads TGTGCCAGCAGTACCGGGACAGGAAACACCATATATTTT. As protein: CASSTGTGNTIYF.

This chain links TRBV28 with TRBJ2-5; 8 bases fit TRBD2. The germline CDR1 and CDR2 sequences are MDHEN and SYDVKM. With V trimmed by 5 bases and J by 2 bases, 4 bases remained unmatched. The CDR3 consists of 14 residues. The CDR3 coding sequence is TGTGCCAGCAGTCCGGCGGGGGGACAAGAGACCCAGTACTTC. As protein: CASSPAGGQETQYF.

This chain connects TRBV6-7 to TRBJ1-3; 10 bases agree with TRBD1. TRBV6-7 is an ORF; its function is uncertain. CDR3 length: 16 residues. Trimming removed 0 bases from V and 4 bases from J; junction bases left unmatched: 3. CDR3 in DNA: TGTGCCAGCAGTTACTCACGGACAGGGGGAGGAAACACCATATATTTT. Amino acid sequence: CASSYSRTGGGNTIYF.

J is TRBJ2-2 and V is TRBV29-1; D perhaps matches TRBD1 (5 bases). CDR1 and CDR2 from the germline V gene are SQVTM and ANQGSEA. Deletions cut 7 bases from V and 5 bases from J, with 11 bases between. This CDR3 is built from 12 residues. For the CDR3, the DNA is TGCAGCGCTGGACACAGGACCGGGGAGCTGTTTTTT. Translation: CSAGHRTGELFF.

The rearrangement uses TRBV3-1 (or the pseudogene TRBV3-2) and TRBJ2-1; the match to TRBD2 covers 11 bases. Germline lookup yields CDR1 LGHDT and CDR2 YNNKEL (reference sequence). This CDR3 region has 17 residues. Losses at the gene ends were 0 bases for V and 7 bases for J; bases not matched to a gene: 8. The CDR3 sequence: CASSQDNSGRVGNEQFF. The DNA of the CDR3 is TGTGCCAGCAGCCAAGATAATAGCGGGAGGGTTGGGAATGAGCAGTTCTTC.

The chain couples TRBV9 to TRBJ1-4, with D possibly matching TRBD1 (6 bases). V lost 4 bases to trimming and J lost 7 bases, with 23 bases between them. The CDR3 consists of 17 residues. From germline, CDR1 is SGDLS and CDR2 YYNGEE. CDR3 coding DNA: TGTGCCAGCAGCCTCGCTGCCGGGACACCGGGAGGTGAAAAACTGTTTTTT. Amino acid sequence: CASSLAAGTPGGEKLFF.

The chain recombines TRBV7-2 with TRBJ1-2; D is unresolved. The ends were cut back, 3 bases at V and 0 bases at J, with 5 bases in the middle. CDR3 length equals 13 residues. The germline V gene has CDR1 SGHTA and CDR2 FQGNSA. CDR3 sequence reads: CASSLGPNYGYTF. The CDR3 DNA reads TGTGCCAGCAGCTTGGGCCCTAACTATGGCTACACCTTC.

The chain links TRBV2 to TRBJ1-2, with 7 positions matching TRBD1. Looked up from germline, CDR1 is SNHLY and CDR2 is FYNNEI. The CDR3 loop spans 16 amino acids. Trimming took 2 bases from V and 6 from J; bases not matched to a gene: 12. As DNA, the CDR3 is TGTGCCAGCAGTGAAAGGTTTTGGCCAGGGGGGAATGGCTACACCTTC. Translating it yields CASSERFWPGGNGYTF.

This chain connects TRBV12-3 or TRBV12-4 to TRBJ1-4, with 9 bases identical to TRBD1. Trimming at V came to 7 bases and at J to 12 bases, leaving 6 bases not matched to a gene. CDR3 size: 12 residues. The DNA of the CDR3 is TGTGCCAGCACGCTGACAGGGGGGGAACTGTTTTTT. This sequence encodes CASTLTGGELFF.

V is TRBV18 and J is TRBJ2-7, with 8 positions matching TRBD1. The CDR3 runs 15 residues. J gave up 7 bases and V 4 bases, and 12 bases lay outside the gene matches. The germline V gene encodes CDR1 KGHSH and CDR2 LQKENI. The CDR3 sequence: CASSQSWTGPREQYF. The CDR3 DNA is TGTGCCAGCTCACAGAGTTGGACAGGGCCGAGAGAGCAGTACTTC.

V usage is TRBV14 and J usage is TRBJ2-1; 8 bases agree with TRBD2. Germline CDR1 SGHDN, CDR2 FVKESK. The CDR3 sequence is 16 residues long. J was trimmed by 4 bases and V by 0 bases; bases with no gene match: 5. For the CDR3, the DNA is TGTGCCAGCAGCCAAGATGGAAGCGGGGGATACAATGAGCAGTTCTTC. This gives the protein CASSQDGSGGYNEQFF.